This T cell receptor beta chain was obtained from a study of blood T cell repertoires in COVID-19. Study-wide background: The study drew acute and convalescent COVID-19 samples from the United States, Italy and Spain. T cells, B-cell-depleted T cells, or PBMCs provided the cDNA or gDNA that served as material.

In the original processing: Reference gene primer amplification yielded estimated nucleated cell counts. Some clones are missing from TCRdb's copy, which holds only in-frame ones; the method was immunoSEQ multiplex PCR. That table is the source of V, J and clone size, and D and trimming were worked out from the DNA. The sample holds under 35,000 clones, around 87% seen once. The CDR3 is made up of 15 amino acids. Germline loops: CDR1 MNHNY, CDR2 SVGAGI (reference sequence). V gave up 6 bases and J gave up 1 base; unmatched junction bases: 5. Sequencing was carried out using peripheral blood. V usage is TRBV6-6 and J usage is TRBJ1-5; 8 bases are shared with TRBD1. This sequence originates from a human donor in a cohort sampled during active COVID-19. The CDR3 sequence is CASRPRDRSNQPQHF. The CDR3 DNA reads TGTGCCAGCAGGCCCCGGGACAGGAGCAATCAGCCCCAGCATTTT.